Sequencing of this T cell receptor (beta chain) was carried out in a study of blood T cell repertoires in COVID-19. Turning to the study itself: Samples of COVID-19 (acute and convalescent) were obtained from the United States, Italy and Spain. Sources were T cells, B-cell-depleted T cells, or PBMCs; the material itself was cDNA or gDNA.

The authors' processing: Reference gene primer amplification in the assay estimated nucleated cell counts. Libraries were prepared by immunoSEQ multiplex PCR; TCRdb keeps only in-frame clonotypes and omits some of them. The V and J calls and clone size come from that table; D and trimming were worked out from the DNA. The sample lists around 470,000 clones; approximately 89% were seen once. The V end was cut by 5 bases, the J end by 7 bases, with 12 bases between. The CDR3 is made up of 13 amino acids. The germline CDR1 and CDR2 sequences are MDHEN and SYDVKM. The sequencing input was peripheral blood. This chain connects TRBV28 to TRBJ1-5; D ambiguous. This clonotype originated in a man aged 18 to 30 with COVID-19, enrolled during active disease. For the CDR3, the DNA is TGTGCCAGCAGTGGTCACATGATACAGCCCCAGCATTTT. It yields the protein CASSGHMIQPQHF.